Listed below are T cell receptor beta chains from one sample, sequenced in a study of vaccination effects on CD4 cells after COVID-19. Their antigens are not known. Assay: immunoSEQ multiplex PCR; the TCRdb copy retains only in-frame clones and omits some. There are some 46,000 clones in the sample; 76% occur only once, and around 3.5% lies in the top ten. Specimen: CD4+ T cells from PBMCs cultured without peptide, collected after COVID-19 vaccination. The receptors were sampled from a human donor who had a prior SARS-CoV-2 infection. The conserved cysteine and the conserved F or W are not part of the CDR3 here. The D gene is left open where the match is weak.

j_gene	d_gene	v_gene	CDR3aa
TRBJ1-4	-	TRBV4-3	ASSQERQRSNEKLF
TRBJ2-7	TRBD1	TRBV5-1	ASSLDRGREQY
TRBJ1-3	-	TRBV21-1	ASSNIPGRNDSGNTIY
TRBJ2-1	-	TRBV15	ATSKSGLTYNEQF
TRBJ2-3	-	TRBV5-1	ASSLASTRGTDTQY
TRBJ2-2	-	TRBV7-9	ASSFVSGELF
TRBJ2-7	TRBD2	TRBV3-1/TRBV3-2	ASSLISGGYEQY
TRBJ2-7	-	TRBV10-3	AISESRTVGDEQY
TRBJ1-4	TRBD1	TRBV10-3	AIQQGVGEKLF
TRBJ2-6	-	TRBV5-5	ASSFRRPGDSGANVLT
TRBJ1-2	-	TRBV15	ATSRDLGRDGYT
TRBJ2-6	TRBD2	TRBV5-4	ASSFSGGSGANVLT
TRBJ2-5	TRBD1	TRBV5-1	ASSPGQGGSLETQY
TRBJ1-5	TRBD1	TRBV7-2	ASSPGTGRQPQH
TRBJ2-7	-	TRBV2	ASSLASYEQY
TRBJ2-7	TRBD1	TRBV5-6	ASSRTGYNEQY
TRBJ1-4	-	TRBV19	ASSKRTDATNEKLF